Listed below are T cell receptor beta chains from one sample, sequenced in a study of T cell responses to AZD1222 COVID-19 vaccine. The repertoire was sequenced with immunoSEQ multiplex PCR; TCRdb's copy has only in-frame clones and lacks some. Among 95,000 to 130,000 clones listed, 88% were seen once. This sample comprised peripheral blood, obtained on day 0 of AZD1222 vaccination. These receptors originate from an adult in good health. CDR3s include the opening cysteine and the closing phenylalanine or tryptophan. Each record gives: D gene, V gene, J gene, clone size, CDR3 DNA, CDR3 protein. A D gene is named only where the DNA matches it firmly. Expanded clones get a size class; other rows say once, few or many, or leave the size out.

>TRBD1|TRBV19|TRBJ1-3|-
TGTGCCAGTAGAGACAGGGGGCCGGACACCATATATTTT
CASRDRGPDTIYF
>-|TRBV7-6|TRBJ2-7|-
TGTGCCAGCAGCTTAAAGGTCGGGGCCCCGTACGAGCAGTACTTC
CASSLKVGAPYEQYF
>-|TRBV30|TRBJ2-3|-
TGTGCCTGGAGTGTAAGGAGGGCAGATACGCAGTATTTT
CAWSVRRADTQYF
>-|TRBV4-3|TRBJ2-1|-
TGCGCCAGCAGCCACCGTAACGGACTGGACGGTGAGCAGTTCTTC
CASSHRNGLDGEQFF
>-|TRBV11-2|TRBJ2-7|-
TGTGCCAGCAGCTTACGGCAGTTGGGGGCTCTCTACGAGCAGTACTTC
CASSLRQLGALYEQYF
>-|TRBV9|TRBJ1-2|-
TGTGCCAGCAGCGTAGCAGGGGACACCGCCTATGGCTACACCTTC
CASSVAGDTAYGYTF
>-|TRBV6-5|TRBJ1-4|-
TGTGCCAGCATGACGCGGGGGCCTAATGAAAAACTGTTTTTT
CASMTRGPNEKLFF
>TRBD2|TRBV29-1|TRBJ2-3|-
TGCAGCGAGTGGACTAGCGGGAGGAGCACAGATACGCAGTATTTT
CSEWTSGRSTDTQYF
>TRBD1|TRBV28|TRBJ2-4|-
TGTGCCAGCAGCTCGATCCGGGACAGGGGTGACATTCAGTACTTC
CASSSIRDRGDIQYF
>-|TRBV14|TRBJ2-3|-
TGTGCCAGCAGCCAAGCCGCTAGCAGTAATACGCAGTATTTT
CASSQAASSNTQYF
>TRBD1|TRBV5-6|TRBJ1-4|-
TGTGCCAGCAGCTTGGCATTAGGGGGCGCATCCACTAATGAAAAACTGTTTTTT
CASSLALGGASTNEKLFF
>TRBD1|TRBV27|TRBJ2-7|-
TGTGCCAGCAGTTTATCGGGACAGGGATACAGAATTGAGCAGTACTTC
CASSLSGQGYRIEQYF
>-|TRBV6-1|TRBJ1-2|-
TGTGCCAGCAGTGAGTGGAGGGTTTCTAACTATGGCTACACCTTC
CASSEWRVSNYGYTF
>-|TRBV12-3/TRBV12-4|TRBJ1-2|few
TGTGCCAGCAGGCCCGGAGTGTATGGCTACACCTTC
CASRPGVYGYTF
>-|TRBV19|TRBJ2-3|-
TGTGCCAGTAGTTCTATACGGACACCGACGGCAGATACGCAGTATTTT
CASSSIRTPTADTQYF
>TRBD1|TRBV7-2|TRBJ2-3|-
TGTGCCAGCAGCTCGGACAGGGGGGCCACAGATACGCAGTATTTT
CASSSDRGATDTQYF
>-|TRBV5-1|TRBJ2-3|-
TGCGCCAGCAGACTCTTTTCTAGCACAGATACGCAGTATTTT
CASRLFSSTDTQYF
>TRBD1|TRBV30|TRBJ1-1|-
TGTGCCTGGACGGGACAGACTAACACTGAAGCTTTCTTT
CAWTGQTNTEAFF
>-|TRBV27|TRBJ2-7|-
TGTGCCAGTGGGGGGTGGAAGACCTACGAGCAGTACTTC
CASGGWKTYEQYF
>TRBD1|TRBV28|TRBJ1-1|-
TGTGCCAGCAGACAGGGGATGAACACTGAAGCTTTCTTT
CASRQGMNTEAFF
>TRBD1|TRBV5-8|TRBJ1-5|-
TGTGCCAGCAGCCAAGACAGGGGTGGCAATCAGCCCCAGCATTTT
CASSQDRGGNQPQHF
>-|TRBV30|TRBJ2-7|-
TGTGCCTGGAGTGTAGGGGCCACCTACGAGCAGTACTTC
CAWSVGATYEQYF
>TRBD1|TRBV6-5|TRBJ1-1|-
TGTGCCAGCAGGGGGACAGGGGGTTATACTGAAGCTTTCTTT
CASRGTGGYTEAFF
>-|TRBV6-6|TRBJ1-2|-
TGTGCCAGCAGTTATAAAGCGGGGCTGTATGGCTACACCTTC
CASSYKAGLYGYTF
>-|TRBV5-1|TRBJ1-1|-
TGCGCCAGCAGCATGACTGCGGGCACTGAAGCTTTCTTT
CASSMTAGTEAFF
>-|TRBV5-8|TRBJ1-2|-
TGTGCCAGCAGCTCTCCCGCTAATAACTATGGCTACACCTTC
CASSSPANNYGYTF
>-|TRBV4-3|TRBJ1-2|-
TGCGCCAGCAGCCAAGCACAGGGATATGGCTACACCTTC
CASSQAQGYGYTF
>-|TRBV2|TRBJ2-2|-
TGTGCCAGCACCCCCGAAGGGGTGGTTAGCGGGGAGCTGTTTTTT
CASTPEGVVSGELFF
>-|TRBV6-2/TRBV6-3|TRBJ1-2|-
TGTGCCAGCAGTTACGGGGTAGTTTATGGCTACACCTTC
CASSYGVVYGYTF
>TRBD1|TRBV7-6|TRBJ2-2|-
TGTGCCAGCAGCCCCGGGACAGGACAAGCCGGGGAGCTGTTTTTT
CASSPGTGQAGELFF
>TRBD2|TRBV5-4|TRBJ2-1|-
TGTGCCAGCAGCTTCCGGGGGGGCGCCTACAATGAGCAGTTCTTC
CASSFRGGAYNEQFF
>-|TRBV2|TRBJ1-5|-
TGTGCCAGCAGTGTGGGGACGGGCAATCAGCCCCAGCATTTT
CASSVGTGNQPQHF
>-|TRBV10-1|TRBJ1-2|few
TGCGCCAGCAGTGAGGTAGGCCCCGTTCACTATGGCTACACCTTC
CASSEVGPVHYGYTF
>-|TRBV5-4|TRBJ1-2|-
TGTGCCAGCAGCTTGGACACCTTCTATGGCTACACCTTC
CASSLDTFYGYTF
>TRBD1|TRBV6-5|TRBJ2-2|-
TGTGCCAGCAATTGGGACAGGGAGACCGGGGAGCTGTTTTTT
CASNWDRETGELFF
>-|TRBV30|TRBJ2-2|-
TGTGCCTGGCGGGGCGGCCTGAACACCGGGGAGCTGTTTTTT
CAWRGGLNTGELFF
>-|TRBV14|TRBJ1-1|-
TGTGCCAGCAGCGGGGTGGGGAACACTGAAGCTTTCTTT
CASSGVGNTEAFF
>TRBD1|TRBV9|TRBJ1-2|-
TGTGCCAGCAGTGAAACCGGGACAGGCCGAGCCTACGTGGGTGGCTACACCTTC
CASSETGTGRAYVGGYTF
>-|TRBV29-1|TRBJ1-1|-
TGCAGCCTCAAACAGGACGCCCGACTTGTCCTATCGGCCCTTAGTGAAGCTTTCTTT
CSLKQDARLVLSALSEAFF